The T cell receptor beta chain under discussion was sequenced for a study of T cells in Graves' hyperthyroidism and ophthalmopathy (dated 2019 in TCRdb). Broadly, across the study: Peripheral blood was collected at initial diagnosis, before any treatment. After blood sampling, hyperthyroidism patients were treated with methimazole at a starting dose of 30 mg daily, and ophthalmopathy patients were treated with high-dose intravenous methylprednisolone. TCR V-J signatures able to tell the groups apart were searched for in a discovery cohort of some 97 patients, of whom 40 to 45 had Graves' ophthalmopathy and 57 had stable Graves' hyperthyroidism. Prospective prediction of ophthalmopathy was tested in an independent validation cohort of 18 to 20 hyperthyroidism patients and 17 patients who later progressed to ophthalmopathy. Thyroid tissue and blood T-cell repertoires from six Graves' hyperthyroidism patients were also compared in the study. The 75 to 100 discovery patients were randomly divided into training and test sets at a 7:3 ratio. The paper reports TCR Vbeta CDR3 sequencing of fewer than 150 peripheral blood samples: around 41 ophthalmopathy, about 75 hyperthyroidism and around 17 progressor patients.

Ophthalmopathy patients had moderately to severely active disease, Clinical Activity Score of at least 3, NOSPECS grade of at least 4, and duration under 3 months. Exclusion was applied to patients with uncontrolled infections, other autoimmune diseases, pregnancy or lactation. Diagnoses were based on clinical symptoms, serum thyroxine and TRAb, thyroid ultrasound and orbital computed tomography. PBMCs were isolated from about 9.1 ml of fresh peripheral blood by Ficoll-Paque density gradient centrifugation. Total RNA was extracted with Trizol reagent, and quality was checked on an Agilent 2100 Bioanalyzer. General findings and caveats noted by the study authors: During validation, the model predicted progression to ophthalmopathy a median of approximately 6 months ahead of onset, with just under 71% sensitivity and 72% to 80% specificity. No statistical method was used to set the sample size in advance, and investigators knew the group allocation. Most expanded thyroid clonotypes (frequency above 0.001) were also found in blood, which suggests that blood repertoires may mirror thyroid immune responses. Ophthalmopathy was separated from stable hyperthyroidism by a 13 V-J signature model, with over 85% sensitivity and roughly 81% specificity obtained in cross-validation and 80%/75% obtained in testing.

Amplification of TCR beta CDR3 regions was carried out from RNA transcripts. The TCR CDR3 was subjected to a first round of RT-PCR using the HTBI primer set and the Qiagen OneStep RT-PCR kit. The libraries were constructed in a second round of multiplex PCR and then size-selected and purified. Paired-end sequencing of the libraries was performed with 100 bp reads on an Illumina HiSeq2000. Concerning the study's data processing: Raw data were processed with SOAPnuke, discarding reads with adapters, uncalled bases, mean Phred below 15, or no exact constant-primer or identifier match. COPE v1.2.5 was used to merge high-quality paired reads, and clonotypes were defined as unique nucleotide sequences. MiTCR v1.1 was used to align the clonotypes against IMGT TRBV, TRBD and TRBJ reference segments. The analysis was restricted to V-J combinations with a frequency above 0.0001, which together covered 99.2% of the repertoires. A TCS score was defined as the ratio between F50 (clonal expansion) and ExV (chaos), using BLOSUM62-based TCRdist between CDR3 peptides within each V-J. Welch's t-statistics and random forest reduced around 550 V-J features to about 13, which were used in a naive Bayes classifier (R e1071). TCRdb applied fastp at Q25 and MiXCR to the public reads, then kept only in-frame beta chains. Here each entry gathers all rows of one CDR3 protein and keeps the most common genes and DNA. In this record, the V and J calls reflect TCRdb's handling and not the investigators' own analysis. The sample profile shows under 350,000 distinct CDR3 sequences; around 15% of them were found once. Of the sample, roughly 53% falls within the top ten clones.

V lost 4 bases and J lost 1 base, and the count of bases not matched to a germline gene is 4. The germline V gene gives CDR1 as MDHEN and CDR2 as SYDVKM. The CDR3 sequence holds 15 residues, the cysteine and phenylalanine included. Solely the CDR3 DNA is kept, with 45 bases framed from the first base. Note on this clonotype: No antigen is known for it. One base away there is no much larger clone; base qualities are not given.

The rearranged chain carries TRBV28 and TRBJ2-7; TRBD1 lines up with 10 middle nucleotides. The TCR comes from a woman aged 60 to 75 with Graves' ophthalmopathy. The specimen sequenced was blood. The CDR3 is CASSSRQGASYEQYF. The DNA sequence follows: TGTGCCAGCAGTTCTCGACAGGGGGCTTCCTACGAGCAGTACTTC.